This T cell receptor beta chain was identified during a study of T cell repertoires in cytomegalovirus infection. As concerns this clonotype: Its antigen is not identified.

TCRdb processed the reads anew with MiXCR; each CDR3 protein has one entry. This sample has 570,000 or so distinct CDR3 sequences, with roughly 42% found just once. Notes on the study in general: Dominating the ex vivo response were TCR beta clonotypes that were CMV-specific and HLA-C-restricted. Carriage of CMV together with the relevant HLA was identifiable through cumulative public TCR beta family frequency.

The sequenced sample was cultured PBMCs, obtained from culture after CMV antigen stimulation. The origin of this receptor is a human donor in good health (CMV status not recorded). Some clones in this sample may be carry-over from other donors' samples.

The CDR3 nucleotides read TGTGCCAGCAGCCAAGAAAGACATGGTCAAAAGACCCAGTACTTC. Its protein is CASSQERHGQKTQYF. The chain employs TRBV4-2 and TRBJ2-5; D gene unclear. The CDR3 runs 15 residues. Deletions cut 0 bases from V and 6 bases from J, with 14 bases between. From germline, CDR1 is LGHNA and CDR2 YNFKEQ.